This entry describes one T cell receptor beta chain. Via MiXCR, TCRdb re-called the 5' RACE reads, giving one row per CDR3 protein. The sample records about 440,000 distinct CDR3 sequences, about 19% being singletons. The data were obtained in a study of T-cell memory formation after mild COVID-19. This CDR3 has 16 amino acids. Trimming stripped 0 bases from V and 0 bases from J, with 10 bases between. Germline CDR1 is SGHNT and CDR2 is YYREEE (reference sequence). The receptor was isolated from an adult woman who had mild COVID-19 (a few samples of this study predate the infection). Cell type and time point are not known. The sequencing sample was made of PBMCs or a T cell subset sorted from them (not recorded which). The chain employs TRBV5-4 and TRBJ1-5; D gene unclear. CDR3 amino acids: CASSLGGRHSNQPQHF. CDR3 nucleotide sequence: TGTGCCAGCAGCTTGGGGGGTAGGCATAGCAATCAGCCCCAGCATTTT.